The 26 T cell receptor beta chains below come from one sample, sequenced in a study of T cells in Graves' hyperthyroidism and ophthalmopathy. Researchers amplified the TCR beta CDR3 regions from RNA transcripts. RT-PCR in the first round (using the HTBI primer set) targeted the TCR CDR3. Via MiXCR, TCRdb re-called the multiplex PCR reads, giving one row per CDR3 protein. The sample lists about 300,000 distinct CDR3 sequences; roughly a fifth were seen once. What was sequenced was blood. The receptors originated from a man in his fifties with Graves' ophthalmopathy.

For this clonotype: A much bigger clone sits one base away, suggesting this may be a read error. The chain uses TRBV28 and TRBJ2-7, with TRBD2 matching over 11 bases. The CDR3 covers 19 residues. Germline CDR1 is MDHEN and CDR2 is SYDVKM. The CDR3 reads CASSFIAFPGTSGSYQQYF. CDR3 in DNA: TGTGCCAGCAGTTTTATCGCTTTCCCCGGGACTAGCGGTTCCTACCAGCAGTACTTC. Using reference TRBV28 and TRBJ2-7 for the parts outside the CDR3, the full variable domain is DVKVTQSSRYLVKRTGEKVFLECVQDMDHENMFWYRQDPGLGLRLIYFSYDVKMKEKGDIPEGYSVSREKKERFSLILESASTNQTSMYLCASSFIAFPGTSGSYQQYFGPGTRLTVT.

The chain uses TRBV25-1 and TRBJ1-2; D is unresolved. The germline V gene encodes CDR1 MGHDK and CDR2 SYGVNS. V was shortened by 5 bases and J by 5 bases, with 12 bases between the two germline ends. CDR3 length: 13 amino acids. In DNA, the CDR3 is TGTGCCAGCAGTCCGGGCTGGGTTTATGGCTACACCTTC. Translating gives CASSPGWVYGYTF.

This clonotype appeared a few times. This sequence joins TRBV9 and TRBJ2-5, with D possibly matching TRBD2 (5 bases). The CDR3 has 16 residues. Germline values: CDR1 SGDLS, CDR2 YYNGEE. V was pared by 0 bases and J by 1 base, with 13 bases between. The chain's CDR3 is CASSVDVGVPQETQYF. In DNA, the CDR3 is TGTGCCAGCAGCGTAGATGTGGGAGTCCCCCAAGAGACCCAGTACTTC.

The V and J genes are TRBV28 and TRBJ2-1; 14 bases are a match to TRBD2. The CDR3 contains 18 residues. The V and J ends lost 1 base and 1 base, in that order; junction bases with no gene match: 3. The germline gives CDR1 MDHEN, CDR2 SYDVKM. CDR3 DNA: TGTGCCAGCAGTTTATTGGGACTAGCGGGAGAATCCTACAATGAGCAGTTCTTC. Amino acid sequence: CASSLLGLAGESYNEQFF.

This clonotype has only one observation. This chain connects TRBV20-1 to TRBJ2-1, with TRBD1 matching over 8 bases. The CDR3 has 15 amino acids. CDR1 DFQATT and CDR2 SNEGSKA come from the germline V gene (reference sequence). Germline trimming cut 2 bases from V and 3 bases from J; bases unmatched to any gene: 6. The CDR3 reads CSARNPTGGYNEQFF. The CDR3, as DNA: TGCAGTGCTAGAAACCCCACAGGGGGCTACAATGAGCAGTTCTTC.

This clonotype was detected ten times or more. The chain combines TRBV30 with TRBJ2-7; D not certain. This CDR3 has 12 residues. CDR1 and CDR2 from the germline V gene are GTSNPN and SVGIG (reference sequence). V was shortened by 0 bases and J by 7 bases, with 10 bases between the two germline ends. The CDR3: CAWSVQVGEQYF. DNA for the CDR3: TGTGCCTGGAGTGTACAAGTGGGAGAGCAGTACTTC.

V usage is TRBV24-1 and J usage is TRBJ2-6, with D maybe TRBD2 (6 bases). V lost 4 bases and J lost 2, with 14 bases in between. The CDR3 consists of 17 residues. The germline CDR1 and CDR2 sequences are KGHDR and SFDVKD. The CDR3 is CATSEAGRDAGANVLTF. CDR3 nucleotides: TGTGCCACCAGTGAGGCCGGGAGAGATGCTGGGGCCAACGTCCTGACTTTC.

The chain has TRBV29-1 and TRBJ2-1; 12 positions match TRBD2. The CDR3 runs 15 residues. Germline V gene sequence: CDR1 SQVTM, CDR2 ANQGSEA. V shed 1 base and J 5 bases; nucleotides not matched to a gene: 3. Written as DNA, the CDR3 is TGCAGCGTTGAAGGGACTAGCGGGGAGAACAATGAGCAGTTCTTC. Translation gives CSVEGTSGENNEQFF.

V and J are TRBV28 and TRBJ2-6, with TRBD1 identical over 7 bases. The CDR3 covers 14 residues. The germline CDR1 and CDR2 sequences are MDHEN and SYDVKM. Trimming at V came to 6 bases and at J to 5 bases, leaving 4 bases not matched to a gene. CDR3 nucleotide sequence: TGTGCCAGCAGCGGACAGGTTAGGGCCAACGTCCTGACTTTC. As protein: CASSGQVRANVLTF.

The chain links TRBV27 to TRBJ2-5; maybe TRBD2 (6 bases). The germline V gene has CDR1 MNHEY and CDR2 SMNVEV (reference sequence). V was pared by 3 bases and J by 4 bases, with 15 bases between. This CDR3 is built from 15 residues. The CDR3 DNA reads as TGTGCCAGCAGTTTCGAGGGAGGCCCTGGAGAGACCCAGTACTTC. Its translation: CASSFEGGPGETQYF.

The chain carries TRBV10-2 and TRBJ1-1; weak D call: TRBD1 (5 bases). Germline V gene data show CDR1 as WSHSY and CDR2 as SAAADI. Trimming shortened V by 6 bases and J by 4 bases, and 21 bases separated the two germline ends. There are 16 residues in the CDR3. In DNA form, the CDR3 reads TGCGCCAGCAGAACCGGGGCACACAGCTACGCCACTGAAGCTTTCTTT. It encodes CASRTGAHSYATEAFF.

This clonotype occurred many times. The J gene is TRBJ1-5, the V gene TRBV28, with 8 bases that match TRBD1. Germline CDR1 is MDHEN and CDR2 is SYDVKM. CDR3 length equals 13 residues. Here the CDR3 reads CVTQGASNQPQHF. The CDR3 region has the DNA TGTGTAACCCAGGGGGCTAGCAATCAGCCCCAGCATTTT.

V gene TRBV7-9 combines with J gene TRBJ2-5; TRBD2 matches at 8 bases. This CDR3 spans 14 amino acids. The germline V gene encodes CDR1 SEHNR and CDR2 FQNEAQ (reference sequence). V trimming: 6 bases; J trimming: 5 bases; junction bases outside the gene matches: 8. CDR3 in DNA: TGTGCCAGCAGGGGAGCGGCGGGGGGCGAGACCCAGTACTTC. As protein: CASRGAAGGETQYF. Full variable domain (missing parts from reference TRBV7-9 and TRBJ2-5): DTGVSQNPRHKITKRGQNVTFRCDPISEHNRLYWYRQTLGQGPEFLTYFQNEAQLEKSRLLSDRFSAERPKGSFSTLEIQRTEQGDSAMYLCASRGAAGGETQYFGPGTRLLVL.

V usage is TRBV5-6 and J usage is TRBJ2-1; 9 nucleotides match TRBD2. Germline CDR1 SGHDT, CDR2 YYEEEE. The CDR3 loop spans 17 amino acids. V trimming: 0 bases; J trimming: 0 bases; junction bases outside the gene matches: 4. The CDR3 nucleotides are TGTGCCAGCAGCTTGGGCAGCGGGAGGAGCTCCTACAATGAGCAGTTCTTC. Translating it yields CASSLGSGRSSYNEQFF.

Here the CDR3 DNA reads TGCGCCAGCAGTGGGGGTGGTAGCGGCCCCGCGAACACCGGGGAGCTGTTTTTT. This codes for CASSGGGSGPANTGELFF. This chain connects TRBV10-1 to TRBJ2-2; tentative D call: TRBD2 (6 bases). Germline CDR1 reads WNHNN; CDR2 reads SYGVQD (reference sequence). The V end was cut by 4 bases, the J end by 0 bases, with 18 bases between. This CDR3 is built from 18 residues.

This clonotype has ten or more counts. This sequence joins TRBV28 and TRBJ2-3; TRBD1 might be the D (6 bases). CDR3 length: 16 residues. Germline V gene data show CDR1 as MDHEN and CDR2 as SYDVKM. Trimming pared 6 bases from V and 0 bases from J, leaving 16 bases between. CDR3 nucleotides: TGTGCCAGCAGGGGAGCCGGGACACGGAGCACAGATACGCAGTATTTT. Protein sequence: CASRGAGTRSTDTQYF.

Many counts were recorded for this clonotype. The V and J genes are TRBV6-1 and TRBJ2-7; TRBD2 agrees at 11 bases. CDR1 MNHNS and CDR2 SASEGT come from the germline V gene. This CDR3 contains 14 residues. J gave up 6 bases and V 6 bases, and 7 bases lay outside the gene matches. The CDR3 DNA reads as TGTGCCAGCAGGTTACTAGCGGGGGCGGGCGAGCAGTACTTC. It encodes CASRLLAGAGEQYF.

This clonotype was observed at least ten times. The chain combines TRBV14 with TRBJ2-5; TRBD1 aligns across 10 bases. The CDR3 consists of 18 residues. Unmatched junction bases numbered 9, after V lost 0 bases and J lost 2 bases. Germline CDR1 reads SGHDN; CDR2 reads FVKESK. CDR3 DNA: TGTGCCAGCAGCCAAGACTATGGGGACAGGGGACGTCAAGAGACCCAGTACTTC. This gives the protein CASSQDYGDRGRQETQYF.

Only a few counts were recorded for this clonotype. This chain connects TRBV27 to TRBJ1-5; D perhaps matches TRBD1 (6 bases). Germline values: CDR1 MNHEY, CDR2 SMNVEV (reference sequence). V shed 2 bases and J shed 6 bases, with 11 bases lying between them. This CDR3 has 14 amino acids. The CDR3 protein is CASSLGQMGQPQHF. The CDR3, as DNA: TGTGCCAGCAGTTTAGGACAGATGGGTCAGCCCCAGCATTTT.

There are a few counts of this clonotype. The V and J genes are TRBV6-1 and TRBJ1-2, with TRBD1 as a possible D gene (5 bases). Germline-derived CDR1 and CDR2 are MNHNS and SASEGT. This CDR3 spans 14 amino acids. The V end was cut by 2 bases, the J end by 8 bases, with 15 bases between. The CDR3 spells CASSESGRLWGYTF. CDR3 nucleotide sequence: TGTGCCAGCAGTGAATCGGGGCGACTATGGGGCTACACCTTC.

A word on this clonotype: It may be a read error: a sequence one base away is much more abundant. The genes are TRBV10-2 and TRBJ2-5; the D gene is possibly TRBD1 (6 bases). The CDR3 runs to 15 residues. Per the germline V gene, CDR1 is WSHSY and CDR2 is SAAADI. V lost 5 bases, J lost 1 base, and 14 bases lay in between. CDR3 in DNA: TGCGCCAGCAGTCCCCCTCTAGGGGGCCAAGAGACCCAGTACTTC. This sequence encodes CASSPPLGGQETQYF.

This clonotype was picked up a small number of times. The V call is TRBV7-9, the J call TRBJ2-1, with D possibly being TRBD2 (6 bases). The CDR3 contains 15 residues. Trimming cost V 8 bases and J 5 bases, with 19 bases left between them. Germline loops: CDR1 SEHNR, CDR2 FQNEAQ (reference sequence). The CDR3 nucleotides read TGTGCCAGCGCACCTTCAGCGACTAGGGACAATGAGCAGTTCTTC. Translation: CASAPSATRDNEQFF.

Only a few counts were recorded for this clonotype. J is TRBJ1-1 and V is TRBV6-5, with 7 bases aligning to TRBD1. This CDR3 comprises 15 residues. V lost 0 bases, J lost 4 bases, and 5 bases stayed unmatched. In germline, CDR1 is MNHEY, CDR2 SVGAGI. CDR3 loop: CASSYSGRGGTEAFF. CDR3 nucleotides: TGTGCCAGCAGTTACTCAGGCAGGGGGGGCACTGAAGCTTTCTTT.

This sequence joins TRBV29-1 and TRBJ1-1; 7 bases are a match to TRBD1. The J segment lost 4 bases and the V segment lost 4 bases, leaving 3 bases of the junction unmatched. Germline assignment: CDR1 SQVTM and CDR2 ANQGSEA. The CDR3 length is 12 residues. In DNA form, the CDR3 reads TGCAGCGTTGGACAGGGCATCACTGAAGCTTTCTTT. Translated: CSVGQGITEAFF.

This clonotype was observed a few times. The genes are TRBV20-1 and TRBJ2-2; 7 bases line up with TRBD2. After removal of 0 bases from V and 6 bases from J, the junction contained 4 bases not matched to a gene. Germline values: CDR1 DFQATT, CDR2 SNEGSKA (reference sequence). The length of the CDR3 is 14 residues. The CDR3 is CSARDDAGAGELFF. The CDR3 nucleotides are TGCAGTGCTAGAGACGACGCGGGAGCCGGGGAGCTGTTTTTT.

There are a few counts of this clonotype. The V gene is TRBV5-1, the J gene TRBJ2-5; 15 nucleotides match TRBD2. This CDR3 has 17 amino acids. Unmatched junction bases numbered 9, after V lost 4 bases and J lost 5 bases. Per the germline V gene, CDR1 is SGHRS and CDR2 is YFSETQ. The CDR3 coding sequence is TGCGCCAGCAGCCCCGGGGGACTAGCGGGAGGAACGGAGACCCAGTACTTC. Translated: CASSPGGLAGGTETQYF.